This entry lists 18 T cell receptor beta chains sequenced from one sample in a study of cytomegalovirus exposure and HLA in healthy donors. The repertoire was sequenced with immunoSEQ multiplex PCR; TCRdb's copy has only in-frame clones and lacks some. The data show some 230,000 clones, about 89% seen once. Sequenced sample: PBMCs. The receptors shown here come from a young woman in good health and CMV-seronegative.

This chain connects TRBV4-1 to TRBJ2-7; TRBD1 matches 10 bases. V gave up 4 bases and J gave up 5 bases; unmatched junction bases: 8. CDR3 size: 15 residues. The germline V gene encodes CDR1 MGHRA and CDR2 YSYEKL. The CDR3 DNA is TGCGCCAGCAGCCTCCCCGGGACAGGGGCCCACGAGCAGTACTTC. It specifies CASSLPGTGAHEQYF.

The chain couples TRBV30 to TRBJ2-2; D is perhaps TRBD2 (5 bases). Trimming cost V 3 bases and J 4 bases, with 12 bases left between them. This CDR3 spans 14 amino acids. CDR1 is GTSNPN and CDR2 is SVGIG in the germline V gene (reference sequence). The DNA of the CDR3 is TGTGCCTGGAGCACCGGGATGGGCACCGGGGAGCTGTTTTTT. Its translation: CAWSTGMGTGELFF.

The count of this clone is one. The chain has TRBV7-3 and TRBJ1-1; 9 nucleotides match TRBD1. J lost 5 bases, V lost 5 bases, and 9 bases had no gene match. From germline, CDR1 is SGHTA and CDR2 FQGTGA. The CDR3 sequence is 15 residues long. CDR3 sequence reads: CASSIRGGQGTEAFF. In DNA form, the CDR3 reads TGTGCCAGCAGCATCAGGGGTGGACAGGGGACTGAAGCTTTCTTT.

V and J are TRBV7-8 and TRBJ2-7; 10 nucleotides align to TRBD2. The trim removed 3 bases at V and 2 bases at J, leaving 10 bases unmatched. In germline, CDR1 is SGHVS, CDR2 FQNEAQ. The CDR3 totals 17 residues. This chain's CDR3 is CASSFILAGAPTYEQYF. In DNA form, the CDR3 reads TGTGCCAGCAGCTTTATCCTAGCGGGAGCTCCCACCTACGAGCAGTACTTC. Together with reference TRBV7-8 and TRBJ2-7, the CDR3 gives the full variable domain: GAGVSQSPRYKVAKRGQDVALRCDPISGHVSLFWYQQALGQGPEFLTYFQNEAQLDKSGLPSDRFFAERPEGSVSTLKIQRTQQEDSAVYLCASSFILAGAPTYEQYFGPGTRLTVT.

The V call is TRBV19, the J call TRBJ2-2; D perhaps matches TRBD1 (6 bases). Per the germline V gene, CDR1 is LNHDA and CDR2 is SQIVND (reference sequence). The CDR3 sequence is 16 residues long. The V end lost 10 bases, the J end lost 4 bases, and 22 bases lay between the germline ends. The DNA of the CDR3 is TGTGCCATTCCCCGGGTGGGGGCGCTAGGCACCGGGGAGCTGTTTTTT. Translated: CAIPRVGALGTGELFF.

This chain links TRBV6-1 with TRBJ1-5; 8 bases map to TRBD1. This CDR3 comprises 15 residues. Germline CDR1 reads MNHNS; CDR2 reads SASEGT. The J segment lost 10 bases and the V segment lost 0 bases, leaving 8 bases of the junction unmatched. Here the CDR3 DNA reads TGTGCCAGCAGTGAAGCCGGACAGGGCTACCAACCCCAGCATTTT. It codes for CASSEAGQGYQPQHF.

CDR3 sequence: CASSQDGASGSKETQYF. CDR3 sequence (DNA): TGTGCCAGCAGCCAAGATGGGGCTAGCGGGAGTAAAGAGACCCAGTACTTC. The genes are TRBV4-2 and TRBJ2-5; 10 bases are a match to TRBD2. CDR3 size: 17 residues. The germline V gene encodes CDR1 LGHNA and CDR2 YNFKEQ. After removal of 0 bases from V and 3 bases from J, the junction contained 7 bases not matched to a gene.

This clone was observed a single time. The gene calls are TRBV28 and TRBJ2-2; the D is unclear. Germline CDR1 reads MDHEN; CDR2 reads SYDVKM. The length of the CDR3 is 11 residues. V was cut by 3 bases and J by 8 bases, with 4 bases left in between. The CDR3: CASSFVGELFF. CDR3 coding DNA: TGTGCCAGCAGTTTTGTAGGGGAGCTGTTTTTT.

The rearrangement links TRBV5-8 to TRBJ2-7, with no clear D. The CDR3 loop spans 12 amino acids. Trimming stripped 4 bases from V and 3 bases from J, with 8 bases between. Germline V gives CDR1 SGHTS, CDR2 YDEGEE. The CDR3 nucleotides are TGTGCCAGCAGCCACAGAAGCTACGAGCAGTACTTC. This sequence encodes CASSHRSYEQYF.

This chain uses TRBV10-3 with TRBJ1-3; D unresolved. V lost 7 bases and J lost 3, with 7 bases in between. The CDR3 length is 12 residues. Germline V CDR1 and CDR2: ENHRY, SYGVKD. The DNA for the CDR3 is TGTGCCATCAATGTCGGTGGAAACACCATATATTTT. Translated: CAINVGGNTIYF.

This clone was counted once. The genes are TRBV19 and TRBJ2-3; possibly TRBD2 for D (6 bases). The CDR3 has 13 amino acids. Trimming pared 3 bases from V and 3 bases from J, leaving 7 bases between. CDR1 and CDR2 (germline): LNHDA, SQIVND (reference sequence). The CDR3 loop is CASSIRGTDTQYF. For the CDR3, the DNA is TGTGCCAGTAGTATCCGGGGGACAGATACGCAGTATTTT. Using reference TRBV19 and TRBJ2-3 for the parts outside the CDR3, the full variable domain is DGGITQSPKYLFRKEGQNVTLSCEQNLNHDAMYWYRQDPGQGLRLIYYSQIVNDFQKGDIAEGYSVSREKKESFPLTVTSAQKNPTAFYLCASSIRGTDTQYFGPGTRLTVL.

The chain uses TRBV5-1 and TRBJ1-1, with D possibly TRBD1 on 6 matching bases. Germline CDR1 SGHRS, CDR2 YFSETQ. This CDR3 comprises 15 residues. V shed 7 bases and J shed 4 bases, with 20 bases lying between them. The CDR3 bases are TGCGCCAGCGAGCCGGATGCGGGGGGCCGCACTGAAGCTTTCTTT. Encoded protein: CASEPDAGGRTEAFF.

V usage is TRBV5-1 and J usage is TRBJ2-1; 10 positions match TRBD2. J gave up 5 bases and V 1 base, and 3 bases lay outside the gene matches. This CDR3 is 15 amino acids long. Looked up from germline, CDR1 is SGHRS and CDR2 is YFSETQ. CDR3 bases: TGCGCCAGCAGCTTGAGGACTAGCGGTCACAATGAGCAGTTCTTC. As protein: CASSLRTSGHNEQFF.

J is TRBJ2-3 and V is TRBV30; the match to TRBD2 covers 11 bases. Germline V gene data show CDR1 as GTSNPN and CDR2 as SVGIG (reference sequence). The V gene end was trimmed by 0 bases and the J gene end by 8 bases; junction bases not matched to a gene: 16. CDR3 length: 18 residues. The CDR3 region is CAWSVGTSGWGTQATQYF. The DNA of the CDR3 is TGTGCCTGGAGTGTGGGGACTAGCGGTTGGGGAACCCAGGCTACGCAGTATTTT. The full variable domain, its missing parts supplied by reference TRBV30 and TRBJ2-3, is SQTIHQWPATLVQPVGSPLSLECTVEGTSNPNLYWYRQAAGRGLQLLFYSVGIGQISSEVPQNLSASRPQDRQFILSSKKLLLSDSGFYLCAWSVGTSGWGTQATQYFGPGTRLTVL.

The chain couples TRBV4-1 to TRBJ2-7, with 7 bases fitting TRBD2. Per germline, CDR1 MGHRA and CDR2 YSYEKL. The CDR3 is made up of 16 amino acids. J lost 3 bases, V lost 0 bases, and 8 bases had no gene match. The DNA for the CDR3 is TGCGCCAGCAGCCAAGATTCCGGTGGCGGGAGCTACGAGCAGTACTTC. Residues: CASSQDSGGGSYEQYF.

The chain employs TRBV6-5 and TRBJ1-4, with TRBD1 matching 7 bases. J lost 7 bases, V lost 10 bases, and 9 bases had no gene match. The CDR3 covers 13 residues. The germline gives CDR1 MNHEY, CDR2 SVGAGI. CDR3 nucleotides: TGTGCCACCAGACAGGGTCGTGGTGAAAAACTGTTTTTT. Translated: CATRQGRGEKLFF.

CDR3 sequence: CASSSTGTTYEQYF. CDR3 sequence (DNA): TGTGCCAGCAGTTCGACAGGGACCACCTACGAGCAGTACTTC. This sequence joins TRBV6-5 and TRBJ2-7, with 7 bases that match TRBD1. With 4 bases clipped from V and 2 bases from J, the junction kept 5 bases outside the gene matches. Germline V lookup: CDR1 MNHEY, CDR2 SVGAGI. The CDR3 extends over 14 amino acids.

J is TRBJ2-7 and V is TRBV18, with 14 bases aligning to TRBD2. Unmatched junction bases numbered 8, after V lost 6 bases and J lost 1 base. This CDR3 region has 17 residues. Germline CDR1 is KGHSH and CDR2 is LQKENI. CDR3 amino acids: CASSGTSGSPPSYEQYF. The CDR3 coding sequence is TGTGCCAGCTCCGGGACTAGCGGGAGCCCCCCGTCCTACGAGCAGTACTTC.